This T cell receptor beta chain was documented in a study of Graves' ophthalmopathy and Graves' hyperthyroidism. Germline V CDR1 and CDR2: ENHRY, SYGVKD. The CDR3 consists of 11 residues. Amplification from RNA transcripts yielded the TCR beta CDR3 regions. The authors performed first-round RT-PCR with HTBI primers and then a second-round multiplex PCR. TCRdb used MiXCR to reprocess the multiplex PCR reads, holding one entry per CDR3 protein. The sample carries approximately 1.2 million distinct CDR3 sequences, about 36% recorded once. Hyperthyroidism was new, under 2 months, in patients aged 18 to 65.

This clonotype was obtained from an adult man with Graves' hyperthyroidism. Sequencing used peripheral blood or thyroid tissue (not recorded which). The V call is TRBV10-3, the J call TRBJ2-7; D may be TRBD2 (6 bases). This CDR3 reads CAISGAYEQYF. The CDR3 DNA is TGTGCGATTTCGGGGGCCTACGAGCAGTACTTC.